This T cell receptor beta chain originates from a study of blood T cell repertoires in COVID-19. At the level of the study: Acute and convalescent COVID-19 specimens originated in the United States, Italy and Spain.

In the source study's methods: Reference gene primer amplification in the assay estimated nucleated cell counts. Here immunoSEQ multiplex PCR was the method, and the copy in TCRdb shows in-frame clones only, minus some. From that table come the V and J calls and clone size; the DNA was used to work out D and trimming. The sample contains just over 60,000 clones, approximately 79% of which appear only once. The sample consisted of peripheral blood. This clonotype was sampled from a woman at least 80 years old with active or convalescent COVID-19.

Written as DNA, the CDR3 is TGTGCCAGCAGTTATGTCTCCGGACAGTCTGAAGCTTTCTTT. Translation: CASSYVSGQSEAFF. The rearrangement links TRBV6-5 to TRBJ1-1, with a tentative D call TRBD1 (6 bases). Germline V gene lookup returns CDR1 MNHEY and CDR2 SVGAGI. Trimming cost V 3 bases and J 6 bases, with 14 bases left between them. This CDR3 has 14 residues.